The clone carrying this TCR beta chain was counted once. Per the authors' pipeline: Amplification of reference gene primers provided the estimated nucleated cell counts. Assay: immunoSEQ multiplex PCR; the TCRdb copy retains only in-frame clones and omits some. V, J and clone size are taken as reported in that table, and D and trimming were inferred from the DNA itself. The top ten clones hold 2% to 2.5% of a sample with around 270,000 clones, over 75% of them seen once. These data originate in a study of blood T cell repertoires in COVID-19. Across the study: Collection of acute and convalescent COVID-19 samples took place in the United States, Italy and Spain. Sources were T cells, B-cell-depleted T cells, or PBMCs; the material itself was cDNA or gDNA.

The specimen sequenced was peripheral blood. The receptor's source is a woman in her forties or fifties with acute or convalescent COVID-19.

CDR3 DNA: TGCGCCAGCAGGTCAGTAGGAGAGAACACTGAAGCTTTCTTT. Protein sequence: CASRSVGENTEAFF. The V and J genes are TRBV5-1 and TRBJ1-1; no clear D. Trimming cost V 5 bases and J 1 base, with 12 bases left between them. This CDR3 is 14 amino acids long. The V gene's germline CDR1 is SGHRS and CDR2 YFSETQ.